The 16 T cell receptor beta chains below were found in one sample sequenced in a study of blood T cell repertoires in COVID-19. Produced via immunoSEQ multiplex PCR; TCRdb's table is partial and in-frame only. The table lists 300,000 or so clones, 87% of them singletons. Sequencing input: peripheral blood. The source is a woman in her 40s who had recovered from COVID-19.

The rearrangement uses TRBV19 and TRBJ1-1; D is possibly TRBD1 (5 bases). The germline gives CDR1 LNHDA, CDR2 SQIVND (reference sequence). Trimming took 3 bases from V and 4 from J, leaving 12 bases between them. This CDR3 region has 14 residues. The CDR3 DNA reads as TGTGCCAGTAGTATCCAGGGTCTTGGCACTGAAGCTTTCTTT. Its translation: CASSIQGLGTEAFF.

The V call is TRBV10-3, the J call TRBJ1-2; D uncertain. The CDR3 length is 15 residues. Germline V gives CDR1 ENHRY, CDR2 SYGVKD. V gave up 8 bases and J gave up 8 bases, with 24 bases separating them. In DNA, the CDR3 is TGTGCCATCTCTGACGGAGGGTCTCATCCTATGGGCTACACCTTC. Amino acid sequence: CAISDGGSHPMGYTF.

The chain links TRBV10-3 to TRBJ1-2, with 10 bases matching TRBD1. The ends lost 6 bases at V and 8 bases at J; junction bases unmatched: 0. The length of the CDR3 is 11 residues. Germline V lookup: CDR1 ENHRY, CDR2 SYGVKD. The CDR3 here is CAIRTGGGYTF. The CDR3 DNA sequence: TGTGCCATCAGGACAGGGGGCGGCTACACCTTC.

The chain uses TRBV4-1 and TRBJ2-7; the D gene is possibly TRBD1 (6 bases). CDR1 is MGHRA, CDR2 YSYEKL, per germline. The length of the CDR3 is 14 residues. V shed 3 bases and J shed 5 bases, with 14 bases lying between them. The CDR3 loop reads CASSHDGTRNEQYF. CDR3 DNA: TGCGCCAGCAGCCACGACGGGACAAGAAACGAGCAGTACTTC.

This sequence joins TRBV9 and TRBJ2-2, with 10 bases fitting TRBD2. This CDR3 comprises 15 residues. V lost 1 base, J lost 3 bases, and 0 bases stayed unmatched. CDR1 is SGDLS, CDR2 YYNGEE, per germline. The CDR3 loop is CASSVLAGDTGELFF. The CDR3, as DNA: TGTGCCAGCAGCGTACTAGCGGGGGACACCGGGGAGCTGTTTTTT. Looking up the rest from reference TRBV9 and TRBJ2-2 gives the full variable domain: DSGVTQTPKHLITATGQRVTLRCSPRSGDLSVYWYQQSLDQGLQFLIQYYNGEERAKGNILERFSAQQFPDLHSELNLSSLELGDSALYFCASSVLAGDTGELFFGEGSRLTVL.

V and J are TRBV7-2 and TRBJ1-4; D call uncertain. With 2 bases removed from V and 8 bases from J, the gap between germline ends came to 15 bases. Germline CDR1 reads SGHTA; CDR2 reads FQGNSA. The CDR3 spans 15 residues. Here the CDR3 reads CASSLLSGSREKLFF. The CDR3 DNA reads as TGTGCCAGCAGCTTACTTTCCGGTTCTAGAGAAAAACTGTTTTTT.

This chain joins TRBV5-1 and TRBJ2-4, with TRBD2 as a possible D gene (5 bases). The V and J ends lost 4 bases and 8 bases respectively, with 13 bases between them. The CDR3 is 13 residues long. Looked up from germline, CDR1 is SGHRS and CDR2 is YFSETQ. CDR3 coding DNA: TGCGCCAGCAGCCTCTCCGAGGGAGACATTCAGTACTTC. Encoded protein: CASSLSEGDIQYF.

This clone was detected only a few times. The chain has TRBV19 and TRBJ2-2; a possible D gene is TRBD2 (6 bases). CDR1 LNHDA and CDR2 SQIVND come from the germline V gene (reference sequence). The V and J ends lost 5 bases and 13 bases respectively, with 11 bases between them. CDR3 size: 11 residues. CDR3 coding DNA: TGTGCCAGTAGTGTCGGGGGAGGGCTGTTTTTT. Its protein product is CASSVGGGLFF.

This sequence joins TRBV2 and TRBJ2-3; possible D gene TRBD2, 7 bases. V was pared by 8 bases and J by 5 bases, with 17 bases between. Germline-derived CDR1 and CDR2 are SNHLY and FYNNEI. The CDR3 spans 14 residues. CDR3 in amino acids: CASCGGPFGDTQYF. The CDR3 coding sequence is TGTGCCAGCTGCGGGGGCCCATTCGGAGATACGCAGTATTTT.

The chain is built from TRBV9 and TRBJ2-2; possibly TRBD1 for D (5 bases). V shed 0 bases and J shed 4 bases, with 10 bases lying between them. There are 15 residues in the CDR3. Germline V gives CDR1 SGDLS, CDR2 YYNGEE. The CDR3 DNA is TGTGCCAGCAGCGTAGAATGGGGCCCCACCGGGGAGCTGTTTTTT. Residues: CASSVEWGPTGELFF.

The rearrangement uses TRBV7-2 and TRBJ1-2; no definite D call. The CDR3 consists of 15 residues. Germline assignment: CDR1 SGHTA and CDR2 FQGNSA. Trimming cost V 0 bases and J 4 bases, with 12 bases left between them. The CDR3 nucleotides read TGTGCCAGCAGCTTAGCGGAGGGCACCCCCTATGGCTACACCTTC. It yields the protein CASSLAEGTPYGYTF.

V and J are TRBV4-1 and TRBJ1-4; D is perhaps TRBD1 (6 bases). Per the germline V gene, CDR1 is MGHRA and CDR2 is YSYEKL. The CDR3 totals 17 residues. V lost 4 bases, J lost 4 bases, and 19 bases lay in between. CDR3 sequence: CASSPRGREGDNEKLFF. The CDR3 DNA follows: TGCGCCAGCAGCCCCCGGGGCAGGGAGGGGGATAATGAAAAACTGTTTTTT.

V and J are TRBV5-1 and TRBJ2-3; maybe TRBD2 (5 bases). The CDR3 has 16 amino acids. Trimming left V 0 bases short and J 1 base short, with 12 bases between. The germline V gene has CDR1 SGHRS and CDR2 YFSETQ. Here the CDR3 DNA reads TGCGCCAGCAGCTTGGGGCGCGGGCCAGGCACAGATACGCAGTATTTT. It is translated as CASSLGRGPGTDTQYF.

The gene calls are TRBV19 and TRBJ1-2, with TRBD1 as a possible D gene (6 bases). CDR3 size: 14 residues. Germline-derived CDR1 and CDR2 are LNHDA and SQIVND (reference sequence). Trimming took off 9 bases at V and 4 bases at J, with 18 bases between the two ends. The chain's CDR3 is CASYPTGRGYGYTF. The CDR3 DNA sequence: TGTGCCAGCTACCCCACAGGGAGGGGCTATGGCTACACCTTC.

This chain connects TRBV10-3 to TRBJ1-2; the D gene is possibly TRBD1 (6 bases). This CDR3 has 14 residues. Germline V gene data show CDR1 as ENHRY and CDR2 as SYGVKD. The V gene lost 6 bases and the J gene lost 8 bases, with 19 bases spanning the gap. CDR3 bases: TGTGCCATCAGCACGGACGTCACAGGGAAGGGCTACACCTTC. This gives the protein CAISTDVTGKGYTF.

The chain joins TRBV5-1 to TRBJ1-2; 8 bases fit TRBD1. Germline CDR1 is SGHRS and CDR2 is YFSETQ. The CDR3 is 14 amino acids. J gave up 8 bases and V 4 bases, and 10 bases lay outside the gene matches. The CDR3 DNA reads TGCGCCAGCAGCCAGGGAGGACAGGGATGGGGCTACACCTTC. This gives the protein CASSQGGQGWGYTF.